The rows below give T cell receptor beta chains drawn from one sample of a study of CD8+CD57+ T cells in acquired aplastic anemia. TCRdb fed the reads into MiXCR, producing one record per CDR3 protein. The table includes fewer than 250,000 distinct CDR3 sequences, around 49% detected once. Sequences were obtained from sorted CD4+, CD8+, or CD8+CD57+ T cells (not recorded which) from PBMCs. The receptors derive from a human donor with aplastic anemia. Each CDR3 is given without its conserved first and last residue.

V,CDR3
TRBV7-7,ASTEDRITGELF
TRBV9,ASSATGDTYEQY
TRBV10-1,ASSESRQGTEAF
TRBV25-1,ASSEYRGSSYEQY
TRBV7-9,ASSGWTGPNEKLF
TRBV15,ATSRVALFALSGNTIY
TRBV6-1,ASTPTGAGYT
TRBV7-6,ASSLAASGELSSYEQY
TRBV5-1,ASSFGHSIQETQY
TRBV7-2,ASSLRIAVGQQETQY
TRBV29-1,SVERVSYGYT
TRBV19,ASSIARTVSGNTIY
TRBV11-1,ASSLNPSAYNEQF
TRBV10-3,AISSDPRNQPQH
TRBV7-9,ASSFGANTGELF
TRBV7-6,ASSPPTGSGELF
TRBV24-1,ATLDRVKLF
TRBV19,ASSQNRGRSYEQY
TRBV10-2,ASSIGGLVSYEQY
TRBV6-5,ASSSQAGGPYEQY
TRBV20-1,SARQPRQGARTGELF
TRBV14,ASSQQVGSYGYT
TRBV29-1,SVNRVAEAF
TRBV7-2,ASSSGTGAGANVLT
TRBV9,ASSGTTSGATDTQY
TRBV5-1,ASSPGAPNQPQH
TRBV6-1,ASTMTGGDTEAF
TRBV7-8,ASSPGQGPRPRH
TRBV20-1,SASRLNQPQH
TRBV29-1,SVLEGLENGYT
TRBV29-1,SARGQQNTEAF
TRBV2,ASSKTEGAPEAF
TRBV25-1,ASSLGGLNQPQH
TRBV25-1,ASSSSDRPYEQY
TRBV10-3,ASKDSEQY
TRBV5-1,ASSLVVGGLSGYT
TRBV7-3,ASSITSGQGSEQF
TRBV25-1,ASSLQTVYEQY
TRBV2,ASSGQGRGHT
TRBV10-3,ATSGTGITEAF
TRBV2,ASRAGGGADTQY
TRBV6-4,ASPHRFSYNEQF
TRBV6-6,ASSRIGELF
TRBV2,ASSFRVEKLF
TRBV20-1,SARGGLIPASNQPQH
TRBV9,ASSVATSGGQGTQY